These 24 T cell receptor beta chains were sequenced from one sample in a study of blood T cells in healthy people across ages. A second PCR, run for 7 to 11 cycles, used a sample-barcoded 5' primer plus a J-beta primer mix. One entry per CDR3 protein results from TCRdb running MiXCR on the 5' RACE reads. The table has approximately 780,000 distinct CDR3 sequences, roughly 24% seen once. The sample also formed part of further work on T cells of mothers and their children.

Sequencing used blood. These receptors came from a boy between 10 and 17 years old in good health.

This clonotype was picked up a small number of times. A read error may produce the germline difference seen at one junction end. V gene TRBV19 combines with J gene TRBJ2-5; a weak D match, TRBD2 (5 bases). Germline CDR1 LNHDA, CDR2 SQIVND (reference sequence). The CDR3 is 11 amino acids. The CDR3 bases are TGTGCCAGTAGTAGGGGAGAGACCCAGTGCTTC. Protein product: CASSRGETQCF. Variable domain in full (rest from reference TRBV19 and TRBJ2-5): DGGITQSPKYLFRKEGQNVTLSCEQNLNHDAMYWYRQDPGQGLRLIYYSQIVNDFQKGDIAEGYSVSREKKESFPLTVTSAQKNPTAFYLCASSRGETQCFGPGTRLLVL.

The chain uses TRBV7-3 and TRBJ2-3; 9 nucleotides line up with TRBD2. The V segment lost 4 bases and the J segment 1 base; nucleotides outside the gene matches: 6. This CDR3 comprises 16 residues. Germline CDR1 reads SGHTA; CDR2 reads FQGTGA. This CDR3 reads CASSYSGTSRTDTQYF. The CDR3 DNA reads TGTGCCAGCAGCTATTCCGGGACTAGCCGCACAGATACGCAGTATTTT.

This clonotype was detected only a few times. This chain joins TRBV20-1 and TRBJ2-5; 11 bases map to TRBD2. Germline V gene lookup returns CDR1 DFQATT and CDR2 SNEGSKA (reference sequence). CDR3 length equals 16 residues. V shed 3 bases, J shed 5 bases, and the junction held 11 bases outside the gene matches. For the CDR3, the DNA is TGCAGTGCTAGGCCGACTAGCGGGGCTTTCCAGGAGACCCAGTACTTC. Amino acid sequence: CSARPTSGAFQETQYF.

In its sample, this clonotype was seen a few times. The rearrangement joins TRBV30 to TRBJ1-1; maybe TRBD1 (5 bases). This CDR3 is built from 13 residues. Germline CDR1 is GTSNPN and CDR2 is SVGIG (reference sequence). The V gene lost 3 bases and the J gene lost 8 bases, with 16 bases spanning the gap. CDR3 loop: CAWRGGPGGEAFF. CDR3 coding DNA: TGTGCCTGGAGGGGGGGTCCTGGTGGGGAAGCTTTCTTT.

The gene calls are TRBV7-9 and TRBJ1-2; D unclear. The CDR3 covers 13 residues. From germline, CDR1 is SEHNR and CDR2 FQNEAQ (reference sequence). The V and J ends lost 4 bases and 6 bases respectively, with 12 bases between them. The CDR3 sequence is CASSWTAANGYTF. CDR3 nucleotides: TGTGCCAGCAGCTGGACCGCAGCGAATGGCTACACCTTC.

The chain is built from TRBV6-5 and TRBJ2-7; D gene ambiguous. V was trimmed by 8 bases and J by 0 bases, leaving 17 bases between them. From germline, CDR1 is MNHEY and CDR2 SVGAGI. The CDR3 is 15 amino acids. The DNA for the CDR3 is TGTGCCAGCCCCTTGAAACTCGGAAGCTCCTACGAGCAGTACTTC. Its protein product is CASPLKLGSSYEQYF.

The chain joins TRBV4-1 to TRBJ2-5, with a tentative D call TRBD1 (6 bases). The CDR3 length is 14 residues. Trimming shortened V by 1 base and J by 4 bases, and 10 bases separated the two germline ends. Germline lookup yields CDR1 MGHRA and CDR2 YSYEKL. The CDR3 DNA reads TGCGCCAGCAGCCAAGTTGTACAGGGAGAGACCCAGTACTTC. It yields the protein CASSQVVQGETQYF.

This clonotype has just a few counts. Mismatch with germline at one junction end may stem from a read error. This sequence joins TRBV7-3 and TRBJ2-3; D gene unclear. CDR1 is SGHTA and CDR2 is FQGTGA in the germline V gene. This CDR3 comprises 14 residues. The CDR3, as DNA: TGTGCCAGCAGCCCCCCAAAAGGGTCCGATACGCGGTATTTT. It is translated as CASSPPKGSDTRYF.

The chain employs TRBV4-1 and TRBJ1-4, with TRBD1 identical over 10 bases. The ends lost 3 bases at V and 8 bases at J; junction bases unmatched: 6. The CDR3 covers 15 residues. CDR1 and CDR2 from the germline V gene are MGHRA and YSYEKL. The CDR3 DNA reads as TGCGCCAGCAGCCACCAAGACAGGGGGCTCGAAAAACTGTTTTTT. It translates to CASSHQDRGLEKLFF.

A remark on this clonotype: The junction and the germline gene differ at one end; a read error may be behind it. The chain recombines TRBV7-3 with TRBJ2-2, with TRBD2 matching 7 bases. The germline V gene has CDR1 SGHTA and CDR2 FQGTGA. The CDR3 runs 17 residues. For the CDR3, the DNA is TGTGCCAGCAGCTTAACCCCGGGACTACATAACACCGGGGAGCTGCTTTTT. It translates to CASSLTPGLHNTGELLF. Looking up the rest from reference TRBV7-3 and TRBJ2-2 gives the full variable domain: GAGVSQTPSNKVTEKGKYVELRCDPISGHTALYWYRQSLGQGPEFLIYFQGTGAADDSGLPNDRFFAVRPEGSVSTLKIQRTERGDSAVYLCASSLTPGLHNTGELLFGEGSRLTVL.

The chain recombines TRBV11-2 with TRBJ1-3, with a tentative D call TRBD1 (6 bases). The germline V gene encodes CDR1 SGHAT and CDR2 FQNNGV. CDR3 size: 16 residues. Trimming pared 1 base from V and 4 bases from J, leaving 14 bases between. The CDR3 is CASSLGGGIVGNTIYF. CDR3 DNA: TGTGCCAGCAGCTTAGGAGGGGGTATTGTCGGAAACACCATATATTTT.

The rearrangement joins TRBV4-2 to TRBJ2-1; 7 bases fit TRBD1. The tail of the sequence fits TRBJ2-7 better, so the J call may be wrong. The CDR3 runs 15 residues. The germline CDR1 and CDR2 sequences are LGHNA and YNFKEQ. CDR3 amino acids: CASTLNRDSLDEQYF. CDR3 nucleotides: TGTGCCAGCACCCTTAACCGGGACAGCCTCGACGAGCAGTACTTC.

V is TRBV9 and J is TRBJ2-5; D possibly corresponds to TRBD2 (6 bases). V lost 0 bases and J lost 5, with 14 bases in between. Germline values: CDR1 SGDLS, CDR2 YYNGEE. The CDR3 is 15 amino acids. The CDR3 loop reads CASSVEGLLSETQYF. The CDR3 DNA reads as TGTGCCAGCAGCGTAGAGGGACTTCTTTCGGAGACCCAGTACTTC.

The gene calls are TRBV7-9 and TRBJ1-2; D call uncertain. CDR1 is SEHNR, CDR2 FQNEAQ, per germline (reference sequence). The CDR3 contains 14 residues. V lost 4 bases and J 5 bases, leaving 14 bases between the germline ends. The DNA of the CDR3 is TGTGCCAGCAGCTCCGACGGAGAAGAATATGGCTACACCTTC. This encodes CASSSDGEEYGYTF.

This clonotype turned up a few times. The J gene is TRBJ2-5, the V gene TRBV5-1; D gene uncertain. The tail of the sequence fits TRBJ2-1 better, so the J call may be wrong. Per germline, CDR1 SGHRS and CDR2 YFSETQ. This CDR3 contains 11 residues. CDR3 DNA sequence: TGCGCCAGCAAAGAGGAAGCCGAGCAGTTCTTC. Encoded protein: CASKEEAEQFF.

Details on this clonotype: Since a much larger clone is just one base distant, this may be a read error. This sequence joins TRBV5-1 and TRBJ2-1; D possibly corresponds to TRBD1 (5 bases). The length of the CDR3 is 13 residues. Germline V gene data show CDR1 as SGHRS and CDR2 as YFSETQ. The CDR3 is CASNLNRYNEQFF. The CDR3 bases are TGCGCCAGCAACTTGAACAGGTACAATGAGCAGTTCTTC.

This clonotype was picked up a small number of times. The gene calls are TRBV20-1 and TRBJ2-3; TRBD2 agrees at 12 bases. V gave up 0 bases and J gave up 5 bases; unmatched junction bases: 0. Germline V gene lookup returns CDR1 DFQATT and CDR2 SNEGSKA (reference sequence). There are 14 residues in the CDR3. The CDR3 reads CSARELAGGDTQYF. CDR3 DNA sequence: TGCAGTGCTAGAGAACTAGCGGGGGGAGATACGCAGTATTTT.

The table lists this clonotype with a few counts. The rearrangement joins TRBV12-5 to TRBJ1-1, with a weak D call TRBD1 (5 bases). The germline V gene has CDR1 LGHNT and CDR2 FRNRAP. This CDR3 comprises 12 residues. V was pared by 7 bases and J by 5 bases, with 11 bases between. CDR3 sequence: CASALGTTEAFF. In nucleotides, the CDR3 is TGTGCTAGTGCCCTAGGGACGACTGAAGCTTTCTTT.

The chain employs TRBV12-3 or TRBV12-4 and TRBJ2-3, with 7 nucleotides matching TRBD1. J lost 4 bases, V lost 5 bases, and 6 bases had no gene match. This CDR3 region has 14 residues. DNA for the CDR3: TGTGCCAGCAGTCGAAGGGGGCGCGCAGATACGCAGTATTTT. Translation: CASSRRGRADTQYF.

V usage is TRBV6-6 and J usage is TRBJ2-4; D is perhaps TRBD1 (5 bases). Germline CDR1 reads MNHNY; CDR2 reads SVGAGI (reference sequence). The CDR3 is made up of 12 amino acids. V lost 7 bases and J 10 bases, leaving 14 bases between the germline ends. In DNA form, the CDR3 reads TGTGCCAGCATGGACCAGGGTCGTATTCAGTACTTC. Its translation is CASMDQGRIQYF.

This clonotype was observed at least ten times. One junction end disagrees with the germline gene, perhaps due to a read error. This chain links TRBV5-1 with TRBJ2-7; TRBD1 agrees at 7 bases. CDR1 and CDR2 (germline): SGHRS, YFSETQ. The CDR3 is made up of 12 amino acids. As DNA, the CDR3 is TGTGCCAGCAGTAGACAGGGTTTGGAGCAGTACTTC. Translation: CASSRQGLEQYF.

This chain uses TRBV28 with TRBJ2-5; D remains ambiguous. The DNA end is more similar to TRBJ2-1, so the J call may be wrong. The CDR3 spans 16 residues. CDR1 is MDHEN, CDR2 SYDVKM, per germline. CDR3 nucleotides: TGTGCCAGCAGTTGGGTCGGCGCGTCGGTAACGGAGACCCAGTTCTTC. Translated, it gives CASSWVGASVTETQFF.

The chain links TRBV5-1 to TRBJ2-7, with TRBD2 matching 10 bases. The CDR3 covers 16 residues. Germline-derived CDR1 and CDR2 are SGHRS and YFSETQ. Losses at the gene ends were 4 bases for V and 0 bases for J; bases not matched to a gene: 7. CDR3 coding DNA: TGCGCCAGCAGCCCGCTATCTAGCGGGAGCTCCTACGAGCAGTACTTC. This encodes CASSPLSSGSSYEQYF.

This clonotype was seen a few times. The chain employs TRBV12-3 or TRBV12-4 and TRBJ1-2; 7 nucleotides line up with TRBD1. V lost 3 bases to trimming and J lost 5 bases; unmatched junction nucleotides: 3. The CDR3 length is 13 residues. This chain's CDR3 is CASSLDRIYGYTF. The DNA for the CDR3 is TGTGCCAGCAGTTTGGACAGGATATATGGCTACACCTTC.